The 27 T cell receptor beta chains in this list originate from one sample, sequenced in a study of T-cell reconstitution after alpha-beta-depleted transplantation in children. Preparing the TCRbeta library involved the use of unique molecular identifiers. MiXCR, applied by TCRdb to the PCR reads, yields one record per CDR3 protein. The sample yields about 610,000 distinct CDR3 sequences, 10% seen once. The material sequenced was PBMCs from the stem cell graft donor, taken from the stem cell graft. These receptors originate from a human donor who donated a stem cell graft to a child with acute myeloid leukemia.

The V gene is TRBV9, the J gene TRBJ1-5; D possibly corresponds to TRBD1 (6 bases). The CDR3 extends over 15 amino acids. Between the trimmed V and J ends, which lost 0 bases and 4 bases, there was a span of 11 bases. Germline V lookup: CDR1 SGDLS, CDR2 YYNGEE. The DNA for the CDR3 is TGTGCCAGCAGCGTAGCCCCGACAGGTAATCAGCCCCAGCATTTT. This codes for CASSVAPTGNQPQHF.

This clonotype came up a few times. The chain links TRBV20-1 to TRBJ2-2; 9 nucleotides agree with TRBD2. Germline CDR1 reads DFQATT; CDR2 reads SNEGSKA (reference sequence). The CDR3 length is 17 residues. V shed 0 bases, J shed 9 bases, and the junction held 14 bases outside the gene matches. Here the CDR3 DNA reads TGCAGTGCTAGAGACCCCAGACTAGCGGATGCCTCTAGGGAGCTGTTTTTT. Amino acid sequence: CSARDPRLADASRELFF.

There are many counts of this clonotype. The chain combines TRBV19 with TRBJ2-4; perhaps TRBD1 as D (6 bases). Germline CDR1 reads LNHDA; CDR2 reads SQIVND (reference sequence). This CDR3 contains 13 residues. V was pared by 7 bases and J by 7 bases, with 14 bases between. The CDR3 loop is CASTPAGENIQYF. The DNA for the CDR3 is TGTGCCAGTACCCCGGCAGGGGAGAACATTCAGTACTTC.

This clonotype was seen a handful of times. This sequence joins TRBV30 and TRBJ1-1; no clear D. Deletions cut 5 bases from V and 5 bases from J, with 12 bases between. The CDR3 totals 12 residues. Germline CDR1 reads GTSNPN; CDR2 reads SVGIG (reference sequence). CDR3: CAWWTIGTEAFF. CDR3 sequence (DNA): TGTGCCTGGTGGACGATTGGGACTGAAGCTTTCTTT.

J is TRBJ1-3 and V is TRBV12-3 or TRBV12-4; no reliable D call. Between the trimmed V and J ends, which lost 3 bases and 0 bases, there was a span of 9 bases. The CDR3 has 15 amino acids. Written as DNA, the CDR3 is TGTGCCAGCAGTTTTCGTAGGGCCTCTGGAAACACCATATATTTT. Its translation: CASSFRRASGNTIYF.

V usage is TRBV7-3 and J usage is TRBJ2-2, with D maybe TRBD2 (5 bases). The germline gives CDR1 SGHTA, CDR2 FQGTGA. The length of the CDR3 is 16 residues. The V gene lost 2 bases and the J gene lost 6 bases, with 16 bases spanning the gap. The CDR3 region has the DNA TGTGCCAGCAGCTTATTTCCCCGGACTGTCGCCGGGGAGCTGTTTTTT. Its translation is CASSLFPRTVAGELFF. Full variable domain (remainder filled in from reference TRBV7-3 and TRBJ2-2): GAGVSQTPSNKVTEKGKYVELRCDPISGHTALYWYRQSLGQGPEFLIYFQGTGAADDSGLPNDRFFAVRPEGSVSTLKIQRTERGDSAVYLCASSLFPRTVAGELFFGEGSRLTVL.

The table lists this clonotype with a few counts. The CDR3 reads CASSYSSPGTSGRDEQFF. The CDR3 nucleotides read TGTGCCAGCAGTTACTCGAGCCCCGGGACTAGCGGGAGGGATGAGCAGTTCTTC. The chain recombines TRBV6-2 or TRBV6-3 with TRBJ2-1; 16 bases agree with TRBD2. The V gene's germline CDR1 is MNHEY and CDR2 SVGEGT. The CDR3 sequence is 18 residues long. V trimming: 0 bases; J trimming: 8 bases; junction bases outside the gene matches: 7.

This clonotype was detected once. The V gene is TRBV20-1, the J gene TRBJ2-5; D is possibly TRBD2 (6 bases). Trimming left V 3 bases short and J 4 bases short, with 12 bases between. This CDR3 spans 13 amino acids. CDR1 DFQATT and CDR2 SNEGSKA come from the germline V gene (reference sequence). The CDR3 loop is CSARYGSGETQYF. The CDR3 nucleotides read TGCAGTGCTAGGTACGGGAGCGGAGAGACCCAGTACTTC.

This clonotype was seen a few times. The CDR3: CASLTGANTGELFF. The CDR3 DNA sequence: TGTGCCTCCTTAACCGGGGCGAACACCGGGGAGCTGTTTTTT. The chain recombines TRBV10-3 with TRBJ2-2; D possibly corresponds to TRBD2 (5 bases). This CDR3 is 14 amino acids long. V was shortened by 11 bases and J by 0 bases, with 13 bases between the two germline ends. The germline V gene has CDR1 ENHRY and CDR2 SYGVKD.

This chain links TRBV2 with TRBJ1-1; D gene uncertain. Germline CDR1 is SNHLY and CDR2 is FYNNEI. The CDR3 covers 14 residues. With 3 bases removed from V and 0 bases from J, the gap between germline ends came to 8 bases. In DNA, the CDR3 is TGTGCCAGCAGTGAGAGACTGATGAACACTGAAGCTTTCTTT. Protein: CASSERLMNTEAFF. Full variable domain (remainder filled in from reference TRBV2 and TRBJ1-1): EPEVTQTPSHQVTQMGQEVILRCVPISNHLYFYWYRQILGQKVEFLVSFYNNEISEKSEIFDDQFSVERPDGSNFTLKIRSTKLEDSAMYFCASSERLMNTEAFFGQGTRLTVV.

This clonotype was seen at least ten times. The rearrangement joins TRBV7-8 to TRBJ2-1, with D possibly being TRBD1 or TRBD2 (5 bases each). The V end lost 1 base, the J end lost 5 bases, and 12 bases lay between the germline ends. Germline loops: CDR1 SGHVS, CDR2 FQNEAQ. CDR3 length: 15 amino acids. In DNA form, the CDR3 reads TGTGCCAGCAGCTTAGACCGGGTGGGGGACAATGAGCAGTTCTTC. As protein: CASSLDRVGDNEQFF.

The chain combines TRBV20-1 with TRBJ2-3; 8 nucleotides agree with TRBD1. The V gene end was trimmed by 7 bases and the J gene end by 1 base; junction bases not matched to a gene: 10. This CDR3 is 15 amino acids long. Germline V gene sequence: CDR1 DFQATT, CDR2 SNEGSKA (reference sequence). CDR3 region: CSGTKDRVGTDTQYF. CDR3 DNA sequence: TGCAGTGGCACGAAGGACAGGGTAGGCACAGATACGCAGTATTTT.

Details on this clonotype: This could be a read error, since a much larger clone is one nucleotide away. V is TRBV12-3 or TRBV12-4 and J is TRBJ2-1; 9 positions agree with TRBD1. The length of the CDR3 is 13 residues. The V segment lost 8 bases and the J segment 8 bases; nucleotides outside the gene matches: 7. The CDR3 DNA follows: TGTGCCAGCTGCTCGGACAGGGGCTATGAGCAGTTCTTC. Protein product: CASCSDRGYEQFF.

Note on this clonotype: Its ends do not fully match the called genes, so a read error is possible. In DNA, the CDR3 is TGTGCTAGCAGCTTATCGTCTAGCGGCTCCTACAATGAGCAGTTCTTC. It is translated as CASSLSSSGSYNEQFF. The chain is built from TRBV7-7 and TRBJ2-1; TRBD2 matches at 7 bases. Germline loops: CDR1 SSHAT, CDR2 FNYEAQ (reference sequence). The CDR3 consists of 16 residues.

This clonotype has more than one count but fewer than ten. The gene calls are TRBV27 and TRBJ2-7; 7 bases map to TRBD1. The length of the CDR3 is 14 residues. With V trimmed by 3 bases and J by 2 bases, 4 bases remained unmatched. CDR1 and CDR2 (germline): MNHEY, SMNVEV (reference sequence). The CDR3 loop is CASSLTGIPYEQYF. The CDR3 bases are TGTGCCAGCAGTTTGACAGGGATTCCCTACGAGCAGTACTTC.

This clonotype was counted between two and nine times. The genes are TRBV7-2 and TRBJ2-7, with D possibly being TRBD2 (6 bases). The ends were cut back, 7 bases at V and 2 bases at J, with 15 bases in the middle. Germline values: CDR1 SGHTA, CDR2 FQGNSA. The CDR3 is 14 amino acids. The DNA for the CDR3 is TGTGCCAGCACCCTTAGCGGCCCTGCCTACGAGCAGTACTTC. The encoded protein is CASTLSGPAYEQYF.

Ten or more counts support this clonotype. The rearrangement joins TRBV20-1 to TRBJ2-2; 8 bases line up with TRBD2. V dropped 3 bases and J dropped 2; count of bases not matched to a gene: 5. This CDR3 is 15 amino acids long. Germline CDR1 reads DFQATT; CDR2 reads SNEGSKA (reference sequence). The CDR3 DNA follows: TGCAGTGCTAGGAGCGGGACTAGTAACACCGGGGAGCTGTTTTTT. It codes for CSARSGTSNTGELFF.

The table lists this clonotype with many counts. The chain carries TRBV28 and TRBJ2-7, with D possibly being TRBD2 (6 bases). The CDR3 extends over 13 amino acids. Per germline, CDR1 MDHEN and CDR2 SYDVKM. V was cut by 5 bases and J by 7 bases, with 15 bases left in between. In nucleotides, the CDR3 is TGTGCCAGCAGTCCCCCGGGGGTACGGGAGCAGTACTTC. This sequence encodes CASSPPGVREQYF.

In its sample, this clonotype was seen many times. The rearrangement uses TRBV20-1 and TRBJ2-7, with TRBD1 identical over 7 bases. V trimming: 6 bases; J trimming: 6 bases; junction bases outside the gene matches: 11. In germline, CDR1 is DFQATT, CDR2 SNEGSKA (reference sequence). The CDR3 extends over 13 amino acids. CDR3 sequence: CSAEGAPPSEQYF. In DNA form, the CDR3 reads TGCAGTGCCGAGGGGGCTCCCCCGAGCGAGCAGTACTTC.

This clonotype was seen a handful of times. This chain uses TRBV7-2 with TRBJ1-5, with D unclear. V lost 2 bases and J 10 bases, leaving 9 bases between the germline ends. Germline CDR1 reads SGHTA; CDR2 reads FQGNSA. This CDR3 is 12 amino acids long. Here the CDR3 reads CASSLIGEPQHF. CDR3 in DNA: TGTGCCAGCAGCTTAATTGGAGAACCCCAGCATTTT.

V is TRBV11-2 and J is TRBJ2-5, with D perhaps matching TRBD2 (6 bases). Germline V lookup: CDR1 SGHAT, CDR2 FQNNGV. V gave up 5 bases and J gave up 1 base, with 14 bases separating them. The CDR3 is made up of 15 amino acids. The CDR3 nucleotides read TGTGCCAGCAGCCCCGACGGGGGTTTCCAAGAGACCCAGTACTTC. It translates to CASSPDGGFQETQYF.

The rearrangement uses TRBV29-1 and TRBJ2-4, with TRBD2 as a possible D gene (5 bases). Per germline, CDR1 SQVTM and CDR2 ANQGSEA. With 0 bases removed from V and 10 bases from J, the gap between germline ends came to 19 bases. This CDR3 has 15 residues. CDR3 sequence reads: CSVEDRPKPGGIQYF. The CDR3 DNA is TGCAGCGTTGAAGATCGTCCCAAGCCAGGAGGTATTCAGTACTTC.

This clonotype was seen at least ten times. The gene calls are TRBV20-1 and TRBJ2-7; 8 nucleotides line up with TRBD2. The CDR3 consists of 15 residues. After removal of 3 bases from V and 0 bases from J, the junction contained 7 bases not matched to a gene. From germline, CDR1 is DFQATT and CDR2 SNEGSKA (reference sequence). Here the CDR3 reads CSASPQSGSSYEQYF. The CDR3 region has the DNA TGCAGTGCTAGCCCCCAAAGCGGGAGCTCCTACGAGCAGTACTTC.

This clonotype was recorded at least ten times. The chain recombines TRBV29-1 with TRBJ2-1; D may correspond to TRBD1 or TRBD2 (5 bases each). Germline assignment: CDR1 SQVTM and CDR2 ANQGSEA. This CDR3 contains 15 residues. Trimming removed 3 bases from V and 6 bases from J, with 18 bases in between. The CDR3 nucleotides are TGCAGCGTTGATTTTACGGGGCAACCACTCAATGAGCAGTTCTTC. Amino acid sequence: CSVDFTGQPLNEQFF.

J is TRBJ2-5 and V is TRBV20-1; TRBD2 is a possible D gene (7 bases). The length of the CDR3 is 13 residues. Germline CDR1 DFQATT, CDR2 SNEGSKA (reference sequence). The CDR3 DNA sequence: TGCAGCGCAGGGAGCGGGACAACAGAGACCCAGTACTTC. Amino acid sequence: CSAGSGTTETQYF.

The chain carries TRBV3-1 and TRBJ2-3; D tentatively reads TRBD1 or TRBD2 (5 bases each). The CDR3 is 16 residues long. V was shortened by 3 bases and J by 5 bases, with 18 bases between the two germline ends. Per the germline V gene, CDR1 is LGHDT and CDR2 is YNNKEL (reference sequence). CDR3 protein: CASSQPGRDFGDTQYF. For the CDR3, the DNA is TGTGCCAGCAGCCAGCCGGGACGCGATTTCGGAGATACGCAGTATTTT.

The chain recombines TRBV20-1 with TRBJ1-2; 11 nucleotides agree with TRBD1. Germline CDR1 DFQATT, CDR2 SNEGSKA (reference sequence). CDR3 length: 15 amino acids. V dropped 1 base and J dropped 6; count of bases not matched to a gene: 7. The CDR3 sequence is CSARGTGGAWHGYTF. CDR3 DNA: TGCAGTGCTAGAGGGACAGGGGGCGCATGGCATGGCTACACCTTC.